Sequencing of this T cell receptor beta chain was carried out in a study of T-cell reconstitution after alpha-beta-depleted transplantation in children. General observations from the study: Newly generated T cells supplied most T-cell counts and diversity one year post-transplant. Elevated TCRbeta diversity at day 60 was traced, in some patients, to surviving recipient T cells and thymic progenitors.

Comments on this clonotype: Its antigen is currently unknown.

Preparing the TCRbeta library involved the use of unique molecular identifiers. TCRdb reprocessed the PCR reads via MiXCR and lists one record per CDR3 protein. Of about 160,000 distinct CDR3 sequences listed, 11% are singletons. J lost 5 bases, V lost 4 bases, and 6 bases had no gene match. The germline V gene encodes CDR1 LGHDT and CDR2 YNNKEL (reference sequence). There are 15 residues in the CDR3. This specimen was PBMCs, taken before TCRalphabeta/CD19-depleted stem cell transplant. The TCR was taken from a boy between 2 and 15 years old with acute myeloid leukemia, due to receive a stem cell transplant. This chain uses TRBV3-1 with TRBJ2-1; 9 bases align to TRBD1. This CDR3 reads CASSRDRGRDNEQFF. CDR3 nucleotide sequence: TGTGCCAGCAGCCGTGACAGGGGGAGGGACAATGAGCAGTTCTTC.